The 8 T cell receptor beta chains listed next were all sequenced from one sample in a study of OX40 agonist ivuxolimab in advanced cancers. The table came from immunoSEQ multiplex PCR; TCRdb's copy has only in-frame clones and leaves some out. The table lists 50,000 to 60,000 clones, approximately 83% of them singletons. Sequencing used CD4+ or CD8+ T cells sorted from blood, obtained in a trial of the OX40 agonist ivuxolimab. The receptor source for this set is an adult with an advanced solid tumor such as melanoma, head and neck, liver or kidney cancer.

V is TRBV7-6 and J is TRBJ2-3, with D perhaps matching TRBD1 (6 bases). Trimming left V 5 bases short and J 2 bases short, with 14 bases between. From germline, CDR1 is SGHVS and CDR2 FNYEAQ. The CDR3 totals 15 residues. The CDR3 loop reads CASSLGTIPTDTQYF. In DNA form, the CDR3 reads TGTGCCAGCAGCCTGGGGACAATTCCCACAGATACGCAGTATTTT.

The chain joins TRBV6-5 to TRBJ2-4; 9 nucleotides match TRBD1. Germline V gives CDR1 MNHEY, CDR2 SVGAGI. CDR3 length equals 14 residues. V was pared by 10 bases and J by 4 bases, with 8 bases of the junction left unmatched. The CDR3 protein is CATWGTGKKNIQYF. Here the CDR3 DNA reads TGTGCCACTTGGGGGACAGGGAAGAAAAACATTCAGTACTTC.

The sample holds one count of this clone. This chain connects TRBV11-3 to TRBJ2-7; 8 nucleotides agree with TRBD1. Trimming removed 5 bases from V and 6 bases from J; junction bases left unmatched: 6. Germline CDR1 reads SGHNT; CDR2 reads YENEEA. This CDR3 is built from 13 residues. The CDR3 sequence is CASSTRTGSEQYF. The DNA of the CDR3 is TGTGCCAGCAGCACCCGGACAGGGTCCGAGCAGTACTTC. Supplemented by reference TRBV11-3 and TRBJ2-7, the full variable domain reads EAGVVQSPRYKIIEKKQPVAFWCNPISGHNTLYWYLQNLGQGPELLIRYENEEAVDDSQLPKDRFSAERLKGVDSTLKIQPAELGDSAVYLCASSTRTGSEQYFGPGTRLTVT.

The rearrangement links TRBV6-6 to TRBJ1-1; D is perhaps TRBD1 (6 bases). The germline gives CDR1 MNHNY, CDR2 SVGAGI (reference sequence). The CDR3 sequence is 13 residues long. V was pared by 8 bases and J by 3 bases, with 13 bases between. CDR3 region: CASGGYTYTEAFF. The CDR3, as DNA: TGTGCCAGCGGGGGCTATACGTACACTGAAGCTTTCTTT.

A single count supports this clone. The gene calls are TRBV4-1 and TRBJ1-5; the D gene is possibly TRBD1 (5 bases). This CDR3 spans 16 amino acids. V was pared by 1 base and J by 6 bases, with 16 bases between. Germline CDR1 MGHRA, CDR2 YSYEKL. This CDR3 reads CASSQVFARGPQPQHF. CDR3 nucleotide sequence: TGCGCCAGCAGCCAAGTTTTCGCGAGGGGCCCTCAGCCCCAGCATTTT.

The chain links TRBV27 to TRBJ2-7; a weak D match, TRBD1 (6 bases). V lost 5 bases and J 1 base, leaving 15 bases between the germline ends. CDR1 MNHEY and CDR2 SMNVEV come from the germline V gene (reference sequence). The CDR3 spans 15 residues. In DNA form, the CDR3 reads TGTGCCAGCAGTACGAACAGGGCCCCTTCCTACGAGCAGTACTTC. Translation gives CASSTNRAPSYEQYF.

The gene calls are TRBV7-2 and TRBJ1-5; no reliable D call. With 1 base removed from V and 3 bases from J, the gap between germline ends came to 10 bases. Per the germline V gene, CDR1 is SGHTA and CDR2 is FQGNSA. The CDR3 extends over 15 amino acids. The CDR3 loop reads CASSLGGQHNQPQHF. CDR3 bases: TGTGCCAGCAGCTTAGGTGGTCAGCACAATCAGCCCCAGCATTTT.

The rearrangement joins TRBV6-1 to TRBJ1-1; no clear D gene. Germline assignment: CDR1 MNHNS and CDR2 SASEGT. The V end lost 0 bases, the J end lost 5 bases, and 10 bases lay between the germline ends. The CDR3 has 14 residues. CDR3 residues: CASSEAGRGTEAFF. Written as DNA, the CDR3 is TGTGCCAGCAGTGAAGCCGGTAGAGGAACTGAAGCTTTCTTT.